Reported below is one T cell receptor beta chain. Its matching antigen is unknown. Preparation of the TCRbeta library was carried out with unique molecular identifiers. TCRdb reanalysed the PCR reads using MiXCR and keeps one entry per CDR3 protein. The sample carries 250,000 to 400,000 distinct CDR3 sequences, around 25% recorded once. This sample stems from a study of T-cell reconstitution after alpha-beta-depleted transplantation in children. Overall study results and limits: About two months after transplant, alpha-beta T cells reportedly came from several hundred expanded graft clones. TCRbeta diversity was high at day 60 in some patients (a result of surviving recipient T cells and thymic progenitors).

The CDR3 spans 14 residues. Per the germline V gene, CDR1 is LNHNV and CDR2 is YYDKDF (reference sequence). Trimming stripped 3 bases from V and 3 bases from J, with 12 bases between. The sample in question was PBMCs, mostly from graft donor cells, obtained 180 days after TCRalphabeta/CD19-depleted stem cell transplant. The receptor's source is a male patient between 10 and 17 years old who had a stem cell transplant for acute lymphoblastic leukemia, so the T cells may come from the graft donor. The genes are TRBV15 and TRBJ2-7; D might be TRBD1 (6 bases). The CDR3 nucleotides are TGTGCCACCAGCAGGTCAGGGGCGGTCTACGAGCAGTACTTC. Encoded protein: CATSRSGAVYEQYF. The variable domain in full, completed from reference TRBV15 and TRBJ2-7, reads DAMVIQNPRYQVTQFGKPVTLSCSQTLNHNVMYWYQQKSSQAPKLLFHYYDKDFNNEADTPDNFQSRRPNTSFCFLDIRSPGLGDTAMYLCATSRSGAVYEQYFGPGTRLTVT.